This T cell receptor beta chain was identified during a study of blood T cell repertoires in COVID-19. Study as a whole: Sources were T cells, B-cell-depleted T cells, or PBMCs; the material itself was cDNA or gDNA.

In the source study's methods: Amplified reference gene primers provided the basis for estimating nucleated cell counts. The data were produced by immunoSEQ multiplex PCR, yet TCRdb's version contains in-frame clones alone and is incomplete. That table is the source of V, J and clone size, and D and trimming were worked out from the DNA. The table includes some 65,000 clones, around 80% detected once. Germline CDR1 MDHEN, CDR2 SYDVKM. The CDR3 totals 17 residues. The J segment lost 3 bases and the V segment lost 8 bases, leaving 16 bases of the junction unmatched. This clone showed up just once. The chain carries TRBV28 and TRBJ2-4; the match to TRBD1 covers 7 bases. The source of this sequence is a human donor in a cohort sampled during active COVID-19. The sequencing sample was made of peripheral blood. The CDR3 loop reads CASGLNRQGLGKNIQYF. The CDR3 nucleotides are TGTGCCAGCGGACTGAACCGACAGGGCTTAGGCAAAAACATTCAGTACTTC.